A single sample is the source of the 9 T cell receptor beta chains below, sequenced in a study of cytomegalovirus exposure and HLA in healthy donors. The repertoire was sequenced with immunoSEQ multiplex PCR; TCRdb's copy has only in-frame clones and lacks some. The table lists tens of thousands of clones, 94% of them singletons. Sample: PBMCs. The receptor source for this set is a woman aged 18-29 years in good health and CMV-seropositive.

V gene TRBV19 combines with J gene TRBJ1-1; a weak D match, TRBD1 (6 bases). This CDR3 region has 15 residues. The ends were cut back, 2 bases at V and 1 base at J, with 11 bases in the middle. In germline, CDR1 is LNHDA, CDR2 SQIVND (reference sequence). The CDR3 spells CASSITLGGNTEAFF. CDR3 DNA sequence: TGTGCCAGTAGTATAACACTAGGGGGGAACACTGAAGCTTTCTTT.

The CDR3 is CASSSLGTSGRSSYNEQFF. The CDR3 nucleotides read TGTGCCAGCTCATCACTGGGGACTAGCGGGCGGAGCTCCTACAATGAGCAGTTCTTC. V and J are TRBV18 and TRBJ2-1; the match to TRBD2 covers 12 bases. The CDR3 extends over 19 amino acids. Unmatched junction bases numbered 11, after V lost 5 bases and J lost 0 bases. Germline CDR1 and CDR2: KGHSH and LQKENI.

This clone was counted once. This chain joins TRBV7-3 and TRBJ1-1; no clear D. Germline-derived CDR1 and CDR2 are SGHTA and FQGTGA. Trimming cost V 2 bases and J 1 base, with 5 bases left between them. The CDR3 covers 13 residues. The CDR3 bases are TGTGCCAGCAGCTTAGGGCAGAACACTGAAGCTTTCTTT. This gives the protein CASSLGQNTEAFF.

The chain has TRBV13 and TRBJ1-2; D may be TRBD1 (5 bases). The germline V gene encodes CDR1 PRHDT and CDR2 FYEKMQ (reference sequence). The V end was cut by 2 bases, the J end by 2 bases, with 9 bases between. The CDR3 covers 14 residues. CDR3 residues: CASSLRKGNYGYTF. As DNA, the CDR3 is TGTGCCAGCAGCTTAAGGAAGGGGAACTATGGCTACACCTTC.

The gene calls are TRBV28 and TRBJ1-6; D is unresolved. CDR1 MDHEN and CDR2 SYDVKM come from the germline V gene. CDR3 length equals 11 residues. V lost 4 bases and J 15 bases, leaving 10 bases between the germline ends. This chain's CDR3 is CASSSRLGLHF. The CDR3 DNA reads TGTGCCAGCAGTTCCCGACTGGGCCTCCACTTT.

The rearrangement joins TRBV28 to TRBJ1-2; D possibly corresponds to TRBD1 (5 bases). Germline V gene sequence: CDR1 MDHEN, CDR2 SYDVKM. Trimming removed 4 bases at V and 3 bases at J, with 18 bases between. The CDR3 runs 16 residues. For the CDR3, the DNA is TGTGCCAGCAGTTCATTCGGCCCCGCGGGGGACTATGGCTACACCTTC. This gives the protein CASSSFGPAGDYGYTF.

This chain uses TRBV29-1 with TRBJ1-2; D ambiguous. Between the trimmed V and J ends, which lost 5 bases and 5 bases, there was a span of 12 bases. Per the germline V gene, CDR1 is SQVTM and CDR2 is ANQGSEA. The CDR3 is 12 residues long. CDR3 DNA: TGCAGCGTTTCCGCTTCGGTTTATGGCTACACCTTC. Protein sequence: CSVSASVYGYTF.

The genes are TRBV19 and TRBJ2-5; 10 nucleotides align to TRBD2. The CDR3 spans 13 residues. Germline trimming cut 5 bases from V and 5 bases from J; bases unmatched to any gene: 2. In germline, CDR1 is LNHDA, CDR2 SQIVND (reference sequence). The CDR3 loop reads CASSASGSETQYF. The CDR3 DNA reads as TGTGCCAGTAGTGCTAGCGGGAGCGAGACCCAGTACTTC. Combining the CDR3 with reference TRBV19 and TRBJ2-5 gives the whole variable domain DGGITQSPKYLFRKEGQNVTLSCEQNLNHDAMYWYRQDPGQGLRLIYYSQIVNDFQKGDIAEGYSVSREKKESFPLTVTSAQKNPTAFYLCASSASGSETQYFGPGTRLLVL.

The chain employs TRBV7-2 and TRBJ2-2, with 7 nucleotides matching TRBD2. Trimming removed 0 bases from V and 0 bases from J; junction bases left unmatched: 10. Germline values: CDR1 SGHTA, CDR2 FQGNSA. The CDR3 has 19 amino acids. The CDR3 DNA reads TGTGCCAGCAGCTTAGCGCTAGCGGTGTATGCTTCGAACACCGGGGAGCTGTTTTTT. Its translation is CASSLALAVYASNTGELFF.